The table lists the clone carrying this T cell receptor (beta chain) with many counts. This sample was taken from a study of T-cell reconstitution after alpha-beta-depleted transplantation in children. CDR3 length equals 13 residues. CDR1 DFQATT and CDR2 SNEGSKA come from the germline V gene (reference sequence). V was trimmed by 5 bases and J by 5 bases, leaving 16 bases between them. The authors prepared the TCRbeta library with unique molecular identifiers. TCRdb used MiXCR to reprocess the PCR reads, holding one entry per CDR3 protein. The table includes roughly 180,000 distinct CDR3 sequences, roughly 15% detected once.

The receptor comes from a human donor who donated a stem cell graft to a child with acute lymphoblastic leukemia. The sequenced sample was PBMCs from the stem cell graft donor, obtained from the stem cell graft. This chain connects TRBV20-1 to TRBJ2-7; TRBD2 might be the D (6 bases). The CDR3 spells CSAYPGLANEQYF. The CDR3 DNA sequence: TGCAGTGCTTACCCGGGACTCGCAAACGAGCAGTACTTC.